The table lists the clone carrying this T cell receptor beta chain with a few counts. Within a library made for alpha chains, this beta chain is off target, and its count is uninformative. TCRdb re-derived calls from the 5' RACE reads in MiXCR, one entry per CDR3 protein. The profile shows thousands of distinct CDR3 sequences, approximately 8% of them singletons. The data originate from a study of spatial heterogeneity in lung cancer. The germline CDR1 and CDR2 sequences are MNHEY and SVGEGT. Trimming took 7 bases from V and 2 from J; bases not matched to a gene: 5. The CDR3 runs to 15 residues. Time point meaning: sample taken at primary tumor resection. Sequencing of whole RNA from tumor, nontumor lung or frozen PBMC involved no sorting.

The receptor comes from a male donor with early-stage non-small cell lung cancer. The sample here was normal lung tissue next to the tumor, taken at surgery. The rearrangement joins TRBV6-2 or TRBV6-3 to TRBJ2-3; 11 bases agree with TRBD2. CDR3 protein: CASKKTSGVTDTQYF. DNA for the CDR3: TGTGCCAGCAAGAAGACTAGCGGGGTCACAGATACGCAGTATTTT.